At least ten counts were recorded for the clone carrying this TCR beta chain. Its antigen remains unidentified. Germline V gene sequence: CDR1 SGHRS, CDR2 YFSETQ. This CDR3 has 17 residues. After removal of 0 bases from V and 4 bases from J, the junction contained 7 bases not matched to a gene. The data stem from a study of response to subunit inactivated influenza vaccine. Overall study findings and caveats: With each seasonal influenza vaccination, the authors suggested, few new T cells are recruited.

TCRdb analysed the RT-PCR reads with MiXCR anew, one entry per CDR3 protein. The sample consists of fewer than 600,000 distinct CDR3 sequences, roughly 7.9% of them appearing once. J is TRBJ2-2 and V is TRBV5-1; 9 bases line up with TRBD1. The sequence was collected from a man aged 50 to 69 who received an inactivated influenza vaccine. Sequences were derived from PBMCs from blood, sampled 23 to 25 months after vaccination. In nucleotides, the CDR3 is TGCGCCAGCAGCTTGGAACTTGACAGGGGGTTCACCGGGGAGCTGTTTTTT. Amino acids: CASSLELDRGFTGELFF. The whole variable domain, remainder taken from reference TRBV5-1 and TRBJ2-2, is KAGVTQTPRYLIKTRGQQVTLSCSPISGHRSVSWYQQTPGQGLQFLFEYFSETQRNKGNFPGRFSGRQFSNSRSEMNVSTLELGDSALYLCASSLELDRGFTGELFFGEGSRLTVL.